Below, 6 T cell receptor beta chains from the same sample are listed, as sequenced in a study of cytomegalovirus exposure and HLA in healthy donors. 13 Jbeta primers and 60 Vbeta primers were used for the PCR. Method: immunoSEQ multiplex PCR; TCRdb's copy keeps in-frame clones and lacks some. The sample has approximately 90,000 clones, over 70% seen once; the top ten hold more than 2.5%. Sequences were obtained from PBMCs. These receptors originate from a man aged 40-50 years in good health and CMV-seronegative.

V usage is TRBV7-3 and J usage is TRBJ1-3; TRBD1 is a possible D gene (6 bases). With 1 base removed from V and 0 bases from J, the gap between germline ends came to 16 bases. The CDR3 extends over 18 amino acids. Germline CDR1 is SGHTA and CDR2 is FQGTGA. The CDR3 spells CASSLKGRDIGSGNTIYF. The DNA of the CDR3 is TGTGCCAGCAGCTTAAAGGGCCGGGACATTGGCTCTGGAAACACCATATATTTT.

The genes are TRBV9 and TRBJ1-6, with D possibly matching TRBD1 (6 bases). Per the germline V gene, CDR1 is SGDLS and CDR2 is YYNGEE. The V gene lost 3 bases and the J gene lost 7 bases, with 8 bases spanning the gap. The CDR3 contains 13 residues. In DNA form, the CDR3 reads TGTGCCAGCAGCGGACAGGCAAATTCACCCCTCCACTTT. The encoded protein is CASSGQANSPLHF.

The chain has TRBV7-6 and TRBJ2-1, with TRBD2 identical over 9 bases. V lost 7 bases, J lost 1 base, and 14 bases stayed unmatched. The CDR3 has 18 residues. Germline CDR1 and CDR2: SGHVS and FNYEAQ. The CDR3: CASTRGAGGPGSYNEQFF. CDR3 DNA sequence: TGTGCCAGCACCCGAGGGGCGGGGGGGCCAGGGTCCTACAATGAGCAGTTCTTC.

The chain uses TRBV7-9 and TRBJ1-2; 7 bases map to TRBD1. CDR1 and CDR2 (germline): SEHNR, FQNEAQ (reference sequence). Losses at the gene ends were 5 bases for V and 8 bases for J; bases not matched to a gene: 8. The CDR3 consists of 13 residues. The CDR3 loop reads CASSLSDRSGYTF. The CDR3 DNA sequence: TGTGCCAGCAGCCTCTCGGACAGGTCGGGCTACACCTTC.

V gene TRBV4-1 combines with J gene TRBJ2-1, with 8 positions matching TRBD2. The CDR3 is made up of 15 amino acids. V was pared by 1 base and J by 6 bases, with 5 bases of the junction left unmatched. The germline gives CDR1 MGHRA, CDR2 YSYEKL. CDR3 bases: TGCGCCAGCAGCCAAGGAGCGGGGGCCCTCAATGAGCAGTTCTTC. It translates to CASSQGAGALNEQFF.

The V call is TRBV13, the J call TRBJ2-7; 9 nucleotides align to TRBD1. V shed 5 bases, J shed 7 bases, and the junction held 9 bases outside the gene matches. The CDR3 sequence is 14 residues long. CDR1 is PRHDT, CDR2 FYEKMQ, per germline (reference sequence). Written as DNA, the CDR3 is TGTGCCAGCAGCCTCCGGGACAGGGTGAGTGAGCAGTACTTC. Translating it yields CASSLRDRVSEQYF.